The clone carrying this TCR beta chain appeared a few times. Together with a sample-barcoded 5' primer, a J-beta primer mix was included in a second PCR lasting roughly 6 to 12 cycles. Each CDR3 protein gets one entry after TCRdb re-called the 5' RACE reads with MiXCR. In the table there are just under 750,000 distinct CDR3 sequences, approximately 21% of which are singletons. The sample comes from a study of blood T cells in healthy people across ages. This receptor was identified in a man between 70 and 80 years old in good health. The sequencing sample was made of blood.

This CDR3 reads CASSSGGRATDTQYF. The CDR3 nucleotides are TGTGCCAGCAGTTCGGGCGGGAGAGCCACAGATACGCAGTATTTT. The chain joins TRBV12-3 or TRBV12-4 to TRBJ2-3, with 7 bases matching TRBD2. The CDR3 is 15 residues long. With 4 bases clipped from V and 2 bases from J, the junction kept 6 bases outside the gene matches.